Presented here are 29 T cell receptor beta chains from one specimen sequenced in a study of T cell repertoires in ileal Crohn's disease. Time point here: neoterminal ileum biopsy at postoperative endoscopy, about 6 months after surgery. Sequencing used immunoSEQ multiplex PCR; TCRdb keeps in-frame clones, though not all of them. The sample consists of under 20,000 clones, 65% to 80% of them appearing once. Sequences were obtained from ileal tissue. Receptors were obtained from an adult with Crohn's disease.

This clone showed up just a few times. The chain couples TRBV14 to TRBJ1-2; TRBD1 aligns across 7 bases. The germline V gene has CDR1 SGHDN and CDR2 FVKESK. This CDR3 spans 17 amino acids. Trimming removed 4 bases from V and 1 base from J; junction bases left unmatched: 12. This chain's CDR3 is CASSRTFGTAGNYGYTF. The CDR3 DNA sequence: TGTGCCAGCAGCCGAACATTCGGGACAGCCGGTAACTATGGCTACACCTTC.

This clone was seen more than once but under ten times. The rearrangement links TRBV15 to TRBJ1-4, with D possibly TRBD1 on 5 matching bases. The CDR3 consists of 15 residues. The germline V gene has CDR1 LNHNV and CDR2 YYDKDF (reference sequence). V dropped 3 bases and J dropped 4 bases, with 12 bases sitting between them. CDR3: CATSSQDSHNEKLFF. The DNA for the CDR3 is TGTGCCACCAGCAGTCAAGACAGTCATAATGAAAAACTGTTTTTT.

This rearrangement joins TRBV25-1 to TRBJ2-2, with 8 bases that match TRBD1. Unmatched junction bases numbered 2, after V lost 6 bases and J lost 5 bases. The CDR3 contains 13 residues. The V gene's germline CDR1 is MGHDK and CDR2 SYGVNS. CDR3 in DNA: TGTGCCAGCAGAAGACAGGGGACCGGGGAGCTGTTTTTT. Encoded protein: CASRRQGTGELFF.

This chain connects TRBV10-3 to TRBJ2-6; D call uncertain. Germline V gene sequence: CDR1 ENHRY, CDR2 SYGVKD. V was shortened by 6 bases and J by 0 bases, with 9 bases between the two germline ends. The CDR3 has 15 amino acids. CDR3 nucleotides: TGTGCCATCAGCCCCAGGATCTCTGGGGCCAACGTCCTGACTTTC. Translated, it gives CAISPRISGANVLTF.

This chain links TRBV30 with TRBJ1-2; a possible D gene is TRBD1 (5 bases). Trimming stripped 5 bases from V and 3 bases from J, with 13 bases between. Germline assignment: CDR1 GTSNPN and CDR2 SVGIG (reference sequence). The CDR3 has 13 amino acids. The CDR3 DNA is TGTGCCTGGGGGGCTTTGTCTGACTATGGCTACACCTTC. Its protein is CAWGALSDYGYTF. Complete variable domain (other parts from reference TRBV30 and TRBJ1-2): SQTIHQWPATLVQPVGSPLSLECTVEGTSNPNLYWYRQAAGRGLQLLFYSVGIGQISSEVPQNLSASRPQDRQFILSSKKLLLSDSGFYLCAWGALSDYGYTFGSGTRLTVV.

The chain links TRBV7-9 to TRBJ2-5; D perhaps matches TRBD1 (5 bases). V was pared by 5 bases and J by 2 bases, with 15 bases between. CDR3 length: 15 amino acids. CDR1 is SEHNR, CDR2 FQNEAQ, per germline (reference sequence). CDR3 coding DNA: TGTGCCAGCAGCCCTCCCCCTAGGGGTCAAGAGACCCAGTACTTC. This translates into CASSPPPRGQETQYF.

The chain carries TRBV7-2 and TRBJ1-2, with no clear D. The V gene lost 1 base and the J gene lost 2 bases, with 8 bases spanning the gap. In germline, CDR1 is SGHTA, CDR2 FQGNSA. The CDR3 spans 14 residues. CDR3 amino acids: CASSLVGRNYGYTF. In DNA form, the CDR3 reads TGTGCCAGCAGCTTAGTAGGCAGGAACTATGGCTACACCTTC.

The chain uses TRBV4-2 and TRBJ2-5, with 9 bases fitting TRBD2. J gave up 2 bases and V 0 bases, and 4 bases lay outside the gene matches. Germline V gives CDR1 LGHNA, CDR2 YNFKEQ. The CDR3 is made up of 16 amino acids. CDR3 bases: TGTGCCAGCAGCCAAGATGCCCTAGCGGGACAAGAGACCCAGTACTTC. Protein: CASSQDALAGQETQYF.

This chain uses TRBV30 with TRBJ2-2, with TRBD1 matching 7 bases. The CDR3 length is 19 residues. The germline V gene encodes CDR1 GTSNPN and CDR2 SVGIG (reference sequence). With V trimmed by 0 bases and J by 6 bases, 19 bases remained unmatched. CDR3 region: CAWSVFIVLGQGVAGELFF. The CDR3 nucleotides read TGTGCCTGGAGTGTTTTTATCGTTCTTGGGCAGGGGGTTGCCGGGGAGCTGTTTTTT.

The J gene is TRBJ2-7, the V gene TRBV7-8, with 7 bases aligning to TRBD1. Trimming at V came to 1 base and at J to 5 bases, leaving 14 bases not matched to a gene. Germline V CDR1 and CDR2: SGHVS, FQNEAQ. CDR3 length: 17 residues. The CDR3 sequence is CASSLGGASGQTHEQYF. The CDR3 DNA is TGTGCCAGCAGCTTAGGAGGGGCATCGGGACAGACCCACGAGCAGTACTTC.

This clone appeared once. This CDR3 is CASSPIGAEAFF. As DNA, the CDR3 is TGTGCCAGCAGCCCAATAGGGGCTGAAGCTTTCTTT. The chain is built from TRBV6-5 and TRBJ1-1; D is possibly TRBD1 (5 bases). Germline values: CDR1 MNHEY, CDR2 SVGAGI. V was clipped by 6 bases and J by 6 bases, with 11 bases between them. CDR3 length: 12 amino acids.

CDR3 DNA sequence: TGCGCCAGCAGGCGAAGCCCCGGGGCAGATACGCAGTATTTT. Translated: CASRRSPGADTQYF. The rearrangement joins TRBV5-1 to TRBJ2-3; a weak D match, TRBD2 (5 bases). Trimming took off 5 bases at V and 4 bases at J, with 14 bases between the two ends. CDR1 and CDR2 from the germline V gene are SGHRS and YFSETQ. The CDR3 length is 14 residues.

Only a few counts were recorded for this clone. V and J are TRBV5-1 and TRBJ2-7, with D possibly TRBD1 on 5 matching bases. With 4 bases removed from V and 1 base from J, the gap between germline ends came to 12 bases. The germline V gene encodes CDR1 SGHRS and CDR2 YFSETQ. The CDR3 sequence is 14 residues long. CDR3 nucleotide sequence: TGCGCCAGCAGCGCCGACAGCGTTTCCTACGAGCAGTACTTC. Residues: CASSADSVSYEQYF. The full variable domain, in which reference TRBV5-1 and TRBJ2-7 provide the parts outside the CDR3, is KAGVTQTPRYLIKTRGQQVTLSCSPISGHRSVSWYQQTPGQGLQFLFEYFSETQRNKGNFPGRFSGRQFSNSRSEMNVSTLELGDSALYLCASSADSVSYEQYFGPGTRLTVT.

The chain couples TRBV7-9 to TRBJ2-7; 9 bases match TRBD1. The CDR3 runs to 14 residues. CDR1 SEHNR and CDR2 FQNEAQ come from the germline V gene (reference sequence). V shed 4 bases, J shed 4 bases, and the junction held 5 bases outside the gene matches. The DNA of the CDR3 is TGTGCCAGCAGCTCGGACAGGGGTGGTTACGAGCAGTACTTC. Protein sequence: CASSSDRGGYEQYF.

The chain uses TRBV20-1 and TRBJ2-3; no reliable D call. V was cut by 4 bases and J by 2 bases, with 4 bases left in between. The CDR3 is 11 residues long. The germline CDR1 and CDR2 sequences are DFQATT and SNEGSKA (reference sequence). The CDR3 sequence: CSAKPTDTQYF. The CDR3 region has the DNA TGCAGTGCTAAGCCCACAGATACGCAGTATTTT.

The CDR3: CASSDSGRVTGELFF. The CDR3 DNA follows: TGTGCCAGCAGCGACAGCGGGAGGGTTACCGGGGAGCTGTTTTTT. This chain links TRBV25-1 with TRBJ2-2, with TRBD2 identical over 10 bases. CDR1 is MGHDK and CDR2 is SYGVNS in the germline V gene. V gave up 6 bases and J gave up 5 bases; unmatched junction bases: 6. The CDR3 has 15 amino acids.

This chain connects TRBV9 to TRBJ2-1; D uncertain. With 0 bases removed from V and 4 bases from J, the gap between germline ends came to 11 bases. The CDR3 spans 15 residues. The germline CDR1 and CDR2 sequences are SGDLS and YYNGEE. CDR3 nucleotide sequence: TGTGCCAGCAGCGTAGCTCCGACTGATTACAATGAGCAGTTCTTC. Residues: CASSVAPTDYNEQFF.

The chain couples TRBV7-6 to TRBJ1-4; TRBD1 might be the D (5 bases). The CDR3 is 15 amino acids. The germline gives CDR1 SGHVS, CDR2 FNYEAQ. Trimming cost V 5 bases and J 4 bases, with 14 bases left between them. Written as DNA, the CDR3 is TGTGCCAGCAGCCTCGGGGGGTCTCTTAATGAAAAACTGTTTTTT. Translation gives CASSLGGSLNEKLFF.

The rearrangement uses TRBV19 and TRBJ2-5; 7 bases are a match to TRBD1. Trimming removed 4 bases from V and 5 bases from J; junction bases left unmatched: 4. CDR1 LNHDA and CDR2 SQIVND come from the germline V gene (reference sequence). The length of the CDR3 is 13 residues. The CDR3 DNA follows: TGTGCCAGTAGTAGGACAGGAATGGAGACCCAGTACTTC. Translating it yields CASSRTGMETQYF.

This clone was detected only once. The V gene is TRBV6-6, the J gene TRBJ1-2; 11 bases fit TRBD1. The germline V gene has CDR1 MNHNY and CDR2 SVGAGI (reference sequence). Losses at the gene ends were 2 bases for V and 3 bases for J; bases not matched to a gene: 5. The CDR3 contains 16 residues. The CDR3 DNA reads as TGTGCCAGCAGTTACCCCCGGGACAGGGGGTACTATGGCTACACCTTC. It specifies CASSYPRDRGYYGYTF.

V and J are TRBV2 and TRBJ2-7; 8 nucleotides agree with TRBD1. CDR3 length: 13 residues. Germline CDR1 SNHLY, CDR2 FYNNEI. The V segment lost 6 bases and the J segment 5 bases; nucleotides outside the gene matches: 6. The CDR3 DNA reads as TGTGCCAGCAGGGGGGCAGGGGGCAACGAGCAGTACTTC. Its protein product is CASRGAGGNEQYF.

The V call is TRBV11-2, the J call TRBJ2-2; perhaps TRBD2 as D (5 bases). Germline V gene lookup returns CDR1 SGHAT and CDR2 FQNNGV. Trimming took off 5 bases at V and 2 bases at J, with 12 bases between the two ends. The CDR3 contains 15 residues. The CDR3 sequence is CASSHGRVNTGELFF. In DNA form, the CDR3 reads TGTGCCAGCAGCCACGGGCGGGTAAACACCGGGGAGCTGTTTTTT.

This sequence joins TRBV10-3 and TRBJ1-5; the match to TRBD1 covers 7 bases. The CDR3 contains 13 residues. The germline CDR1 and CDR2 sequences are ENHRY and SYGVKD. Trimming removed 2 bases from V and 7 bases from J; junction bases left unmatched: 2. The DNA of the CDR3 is TGTGCCATCAGTGAGAGGGGGCAGCAGCCCCAGCATTTT. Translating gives CAISERGQQPQHF.

The CDR3 DNA is TGTGCCAGTAGTATTGGGACAGGGAATTCACCCCTCCACTTT. Its translation: CASSIGTGNSPLHF. The chain links TRBV19 to TRBJ1-6; TRBD1 aligns across 9 bases. J was trimmed by 7 bases and V by 3 bases; bases with no gene match: 1. This CDR3 region has 14 residues. Germline V gene sequence: CDR1 LNHDA, CDR2 SQIVND (reference sequence).

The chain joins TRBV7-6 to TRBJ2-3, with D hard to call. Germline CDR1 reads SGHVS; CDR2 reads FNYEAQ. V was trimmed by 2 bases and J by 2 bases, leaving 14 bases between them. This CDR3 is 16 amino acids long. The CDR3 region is CASSLPTDLYTDTQYF. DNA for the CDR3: TGTGCCAGCAGCTTACCCACAGACCTTTACACAGATACGCAGTATTTT.

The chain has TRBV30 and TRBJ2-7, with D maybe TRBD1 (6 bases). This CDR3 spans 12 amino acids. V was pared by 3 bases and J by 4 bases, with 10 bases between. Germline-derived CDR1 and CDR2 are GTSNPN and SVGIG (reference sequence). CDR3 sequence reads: CAWSDRFYEQYF. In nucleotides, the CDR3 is TGTGCCTGGAGCGACAGGTTTTACGAGCAGTACTTC. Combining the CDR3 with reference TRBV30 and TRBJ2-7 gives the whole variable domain SQTIHQWPATLVQPVGSPLSLECTVEGTSNPNLYWYRQAAGRGLQLLFYSVGIGQISSEVPQNLSASRPQDRQFILSSKKLLLSDSGFYLCAWSDRFYEQYFGPGTRLTVT.

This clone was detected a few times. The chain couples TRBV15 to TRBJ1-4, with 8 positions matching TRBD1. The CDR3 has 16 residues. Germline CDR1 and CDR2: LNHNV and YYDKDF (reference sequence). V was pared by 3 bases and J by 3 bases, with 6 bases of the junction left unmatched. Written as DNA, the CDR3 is TGTGCCACCAGCAGGTTTAGACAGGGGTCTAATGAAAAACTGTTTTTT. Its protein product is CATSRFRQGSNEKLFF.

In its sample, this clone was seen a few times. The CDR3 DNA is TGTGCCTGGTCCGGGACAGCTGGTTCACCCCTCCACTTT. Translated: CAWSGTAGSPLHF. The V and J genes are TRBV30 and TRBJ1-6, with TRBD1 matching over 7 bases. Germline CDR1 GTSNPN, CDR2 SVGIG (reference sequence). J gave up 9 bases and V 5 bases, and 7 bases lay outside the gene matches. The CDR3 sequence is 13 residues long. Based on the CDR3 plus reference TRBV30 and TRBJ1-6, the full variable domain is SQTIHQWPATLVQPVGSPLSLECTVEGTSNPNLYWYRQAAGRGLQLLFYSVGIGQISSEVPQNLSASRPQDRQFILSSKKLLLSDSGFYLCAWSGTAGSPLHFGNGTRLTVT.

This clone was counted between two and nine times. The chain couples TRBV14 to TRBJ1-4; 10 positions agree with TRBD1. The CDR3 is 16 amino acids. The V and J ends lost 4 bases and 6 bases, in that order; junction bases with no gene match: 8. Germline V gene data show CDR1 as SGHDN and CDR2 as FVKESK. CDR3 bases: TGTGCCAGCAGCCGAACAGCCGGGACAGGGGATGAAAAACTGTTTTTT. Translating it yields CASSRTAGTGDEKLFF.